The rows below give T cell receptor beta chains drawn from one sample of a study of cytomegalovirus exposure and HLA in healthy donors. Assay used: immunoSEQ multiplex PCR; TCRdb lists only in-frame clones, some missing. The sample yields about 88,000 clones, 85% to 90% seen once. Sequencing used PBMCs. The origin of the receptors is a man in his late teens or twenties in good health and CMV-seronegative. CDR3s include the opening cysteine and the closing phenylalanine or tryptophan. D genes are given only for firm matches. Size is stated for part of the rows, as once, few or many counts, or as a class when the clone is expanded.

j_call clone_size v_call d_call cdr3_aa cdr3_nt
TRBJ2-3 NA TRBV27 NA CASSTPRRGTDTQYF TGTGCCAGCAGTACCCCCCGGCGGGGCACAGATACGCAGTATTTT
TRBJ2-7 NA TRBV4-3 TRBD1 CASSQGADRSDYEQYF TGCGCCAGCAGCCAAGGCGCGGACAGGTCGGACTACGAGCAGTACTTC
TRBJ2-2 few TRBV7-9 NA CASSSPLASTGELFF TGTGCCAGCAGCTCCCCCCTAGCTTCCACCGGGGAGCTGTTTTTT
TRBJ2-1 NA TRBV6-1 NA CASSRQEGSDEQFF TGTGCCAGCAGCCGCCAGGAGGGAAGTGATGAGCAGTTCTTC
TRBJ1-3 NA TRBV28 TRBD1 CASSFPLGTGAGNTIYF TGTGCCAGCAGTTTTCCCCTCGGGACAGGGGCTGGAAACACCATATATTTT
TRBJ2-3 NA TRBV7-7 NA CASSLRGRSTDTQYF TGTGCCAGCAGCTTACGCGGAAGGAGCACAGATACGCAGTATTTT
TRBJ2-3 NA TRBV7-2 NA CASSFDAAESTDTQYF TGTGCCAGCAGCTTCGATGCGGCGGAAAGCACAGATACGCAGTATTTT
TRBJ2-2 NA TRBV4-1 NA CASSQVGRTKTGELFF TGCGCCAGCAGCCAAGTAGGACGGACTAAAACCGGGGAGCTGTTTTTT
TRBJ1-2 NA TRBV28 NA CASGRGDGYTF TGTGCCAGCGGTCGGGGTGACGGCTACACCTTC
TRBJ1-2 NA TRBV2 NA CASRGNPGTGPNYGYTF TGTGCCAGCAGGGGGAACCCAGGCACAGGGCCCAACTATGGCTACACCTTC
TRBJ1-5 NA TRBV25-1 TRBD1 CASSGSGTVKTANQPQHF TGTGCCAGCAGTGGGTCCGGGACAGTTAAAACGGCGAATCAGCCCCAGCATTTT
TRBJ1-1 NA TRBV29-1 NA CSVEVQNTEAFF TGCAGCGTTGAAGTTCAAAACACTGAAGCTTTCTTT
TRBJ2-1 NA TRBV9 TRBD2 CASSNTPGLGDNEQFF TGTGCCAGCAGCAATACCCCGGGACTAGGAGACAATGAGCAGTTCTTC